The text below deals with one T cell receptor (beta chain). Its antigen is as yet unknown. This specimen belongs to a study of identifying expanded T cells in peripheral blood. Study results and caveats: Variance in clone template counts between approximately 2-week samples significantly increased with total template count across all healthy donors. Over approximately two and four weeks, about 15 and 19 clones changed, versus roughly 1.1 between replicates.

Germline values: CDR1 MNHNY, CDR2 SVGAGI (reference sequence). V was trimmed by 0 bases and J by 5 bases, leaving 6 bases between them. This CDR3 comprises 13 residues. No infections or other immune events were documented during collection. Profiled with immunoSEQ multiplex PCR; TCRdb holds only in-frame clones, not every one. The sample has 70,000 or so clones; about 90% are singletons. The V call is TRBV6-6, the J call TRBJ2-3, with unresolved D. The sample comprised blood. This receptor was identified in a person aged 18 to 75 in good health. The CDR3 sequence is CASSYSIRDTQYF. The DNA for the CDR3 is TGTGCCAGCAGTTACTCGATTAGAGATACGCAGTATTTT.